Below, 28 T cell receptor beta chains from the same sample are listed, as sequenced in a study of CD8+ T cells in alopecia areata. Isolated RNA was reverse transcribed into cDNA used as the sequencing template. The protocol was immunoSEQ multiplex PCR, while the TCRdb copy is restricted to in-frame clones and leaves out a portion. Singletons are absent from the sample, which has around 100,000 clones. Input material: lesional skin. The receptors stem from a C3H/HeJ mouse with alopecia areata. Strain haplotype (MHC): H2-k.

This clone was seen only a few times. Gene labels here are mouse ones. The CDR3 loop reads CASSHSSSQNTLYF. The part of the CDR3 DNA that was read is TGTGCCAGCAGCCACAGCTCTAGTCAAAAC. The chain joins TRBV19 to TRBJ2-4; D not certain. The read ends 4 residues before the CDR3 terminus; that terminus is restored from the germline J gene. There are 14 residues in the CDR3. V shed 5 bases and J shed 0 bases, with 10 bases lying between them. CDR1 and CDR2 (germline): FNHDT, SITEND (reference sequence). Full variable domain (missing parts from reference TRBV19 and TRBJ2-4): GGIITQTPKFLIGQEGQKLTLKCQQNFNHDTMYWYRQDSGKGLRLIYYSITENDLQKGDLSEGYDASREKKSSFSLTVTSAQKNEMAVFLCASSHSSSQNTLYFGAGTRLSVL.

In its sample, this clone was seen many times. Gene names are the mouse ones. The observed sequence ends 4 residues before the CDR3 terminus, with the missing tail filled in from the germline J gene. J is TRBJ2-1 and V is TRBV19; 9 nucleotides align to TRBD1. The CDR3 runs 13 residues. Per the germline V gene, CDR1 is FNHDT and CDR2 is SITEND (reference sequence). CDR3 sequence: CASRRQGGAEQFF. The DNA read from the CDR3 is TGTGCCAGCAGAAGACAGGGGGGAGCT. Full variable domain (missing parts from reference TRBV19 and TRBJ2-1): GGIITQTPKFLIGQEGQKLTLKCQQNFNHDTMYWYRQDSGKGLRLIYYSITENDLQKGDLSEGYDASREKKSSFSLTVTSAQKNEMAVFLCASRRQGGAEQFFGPGTRLTVL.

For this clone: Gene names and germline match the mouse. The observed sequence ends 4 residues before the CDR3 terminus, with the missing tail filled in from the germline J gene. The same CDR3 can be traced to other DNA sequences in this sample. V is TRBV1 and J is TRBJ1-4; 7 bases are shared with TRBD1. This CDR3 has 15 amino acids. The V segment lost 3 bases and the J segment 3 bases; nucleotides outside the gene matches: 4. Germline V gene lookup returns CDR1 NSQYPW and CDR2 LRSPGD (reference sequence). CDR3 bases read: TGCACCTGCAGTGCCCCTGACAGGGCCAACGAA. Amino acid sequence: CTCSAPDRANE. The full CDR3 reads CTCSAPDRANERLFF.

In regard to this clone: Genes here carry mouse names. Read data end 4 residues before the CDR3 end; the end is taken from the germline J gene. The chain carries TRBV13-3 and TRBJ2-2, with 10 positions matching TRBD2. After removal of 3 bases from V and 0 bases from J, the junction contained 5 bases not matched to a gene. The CDR3 length is 17 residues. Germline CDR1 reads NNHDY; CDR2 reads SYVADS. CDR3 DNA (partial): TGTGCCAGCAGTGGGACTGGGGGATACGCAAACACCGGG. Amino acid sequence: CASSGTGGYANTG. From start to end, the CDR3 is CASSGTGGYANTGQLYF.

This clone was detected a few times. Mouse gene names and germline throughout. Additional DNA sequences in this sample encode the identical CDR3. The covered CDR3 bases are TGTGCCAGCAGCTCGACTGGGGGCTCCTAT. It encodes CASSSTGGSY. The full CDR3 protein is CASSSTGGSYEQYF. The chain couples TRBV13-3 to TRBJ2-7, with 9 bases lining up with TRBD2. The read terminates 4 residues ahead of where the CDR3 ends, so the germline J gene completes it. Germline V gene data show CDR1 as NNHDY and CDR2 as SYVADS. The CDR3 sequence is 14 residues long. Trimming at V came to 5 bases and at J to 0 bases, leaving 3 bases not matched to a gene.

This clone has a handful of counts. Germline and genes here are mouse. The sequenced fragment ends 4 residues before the CDR3 boundary, so the rest is inferred from the germline J gene. J is TRBJ1-1 and V is TRBV13-1, with D maybe TRBD1 (6 bases). The CDR3 has 14 residues. In germline, CDR1 is NSHNY, CDR2 SYGAGN. V lost 2 bases and J 4 bases, leaving 12 bases between the germline ends. Incomplete CDR3 DNA: TGTGCCAGCAGTGACACTACAGGGCTCACA. Protein product: CASSDTTGLT. The full CDR3 sequence reads CASSDTTGLTEVFF.

Remarks on this clone: The genes are named according to mouse. Read data end 4 residues before the CDR3 end; the end is taken from the germline J gene. J is TRBJ1-1 and V is TRBV19; 9 nucleotides line up with TRBD1. The junction had 9 bases not matched to a gene; V was cut back by 5 bases and J by 4 bases. Germline CDR1 reads FNHDT; CDR2 reads SITEND (reference sequence). This CDR3 contains 15 residues. This chain's CDR3 is CASSPGTGKGTEVFF. The CDR3 DNA, read in part, is TGTGCCAGCAGCCCCGGGACAGGGAAGGGCACA. Full variable domain (missing parts from reference TRBV19 and TRBJ1-1): GGIITQTPKFLIGQEGQKLTLKCQQNFNHDTMYWYRQDSGKGLRLIYYSITENDLQKGDLSEGYDASREKKSSFSLTVTSAQKNEMAVFLCASSPGTGKGTEVFFGKGTRLTVV.

This clone was observed a handful of times. Gene names refer to mouse genes. Read coverage stops 4 residues before the CDR3 terminus; the germline J gene supplies the remainder. This chain links TRBV13-3 with TRBJ2-1; the match to TRBD2 covers 10 bases. V gave up 5 bases and J gave up 0 bases; unmatched junction bases: 5. Germline V gene data show CDR1 as NNHDY and CDR2 as SYVADS. This CDR3 comprises 16 residues. The covered CDR3 bases are TGTGCCAGCAGCTGGGACTGGGGCAATAACTATGCT. Encoded protein: CASSWDWGNNYA. The whole CDR3 is CASSWDWGNNYAEQFF.

This clone was picked up a small number of times. Translating the DNA gives a protein that differs from the TCRdb entry at residue 14; the protein shown here is that DNA translation. Gene names are the mouse ones. Read data end 3 residues before the CDR3 end; the end is taken from the germline J gene. J is TRBJ1-3 and V is TRBV19, with D possibly TRBD1 on 6 matching bases. V dropped 2 bases and J dropped 0 bases, with 15 bases sitting between them. CDR1 is FNHDT and CDR2 is SITEND in the germline V gene (reference sequence). The CDR3 sequence is 17 residues long. The CDR3 protein is CASSMLDRTNSGNTLYF. The part of the CDR3 DNA that was read is TGTGCCAGCAGTATGCTCGACAGGACTAATTCTGGAAATACG.

Notes on this clone: Here the gene names and germline are mouse. The sequenced fragment ends 4 residues before the CDR3 boundary, so the rest is inferred from the germline J gene. Additional DNA sequences in this sample encode the identical CDR3. The chain combines TRBV19 with TRBJ2-3; tentative D call: TRBD2 (6 bases). Germline V lookup: CDR1 FNHDT, CDR2 SITEND (reference sequence). V was trimmed by 2 bases and J by 0 bases, leaving 10 bases between them. The CDR3 sequence is 15 residues long. CDR3 DNA, as far as it was read: TGTGCCAGCAGTATCTCTGGGACTAGTGCAGAA. It is translated as CASSISGTSAE. The whole CDR3 is CASSISGTSAETLYF.

This clone was picked up a small number of times. Any gene name here is a mouse gene name. The CDR3 end falls 4 residues outside the read, so it is completed with the germline J gene. The V and J genes are TRBV5 and TRBJ2-7, with 7 bases that match TRBD2. Germline V gene data show CDR1 as LGHNA and CDR2 as YNLKQL (reference sequence). V lost 4 bases, J lost 3 bases, and 3 bases stayed unmatched. There are 13 residues in the CDR3. The CDR3: CASSPRLGYEQYF. The CDR3 bases that were read are TGTGCCAGCAGCCCCCGACTGGGCTAT.

This clone has only a few counts. Each gene name is a mouse one. The read finishes 4 residues shy of the CDR3 end, and the germline J gene is used to complete it. V is TRBV12-1 and J is TRBJ2-7; the match to TRBD2 covers 9 bases. Trimming removed 0 bases from V and 0 bases from J; junction bases left unmatched: 2. The CDR3 contains 15 residues. Germline-derived CDR1 and CDR2 are SGHSN and HYEKVE. The CDR3 region is CASSLGLGISYEQYF. CDR3 DNA (partial): TGTGCCAGCTCTCTCGGACTGGGGATCTCCTAT.

This clone was picked up a small number of times. Gene names refer to mouse genes. Read sequence stops 4 residues before the CDR3 end, and the germline J gene provides the missing end. The chain recombines TRBV12-2 with TRBJ2-5, with 7 bases lining up with TRBD1. The CDR3 is 16 amino acids. Germline assignment: CDR1 SGHLS and CDR2 HYDKME. The V and J ends lost 0 bases and 0 bases, in that order; junction bases with no gene match: 5. The sequenced CDR3 bases are TGTGCCAGCTCTCTCCCGGGACAGAGTAACCAAGAC. It is translated as CASSLPGQSNQD. The complete CDR3 protein is CASSLPGQSNQDTQYF. The variable domain in full, with the rest retrieved from reference TRBV12-2 and TRBJ2-5, is NSGVVQSPRYIIKGKGERSILKCIPISGHLSVAWYQQTQGQELKFFIQHYDKMERDKGNLPSRFSVQQFDDYHSEMNMSALELEDSAVYFCASSLPGQSNQDTQYFGPGTRLLVL.

This clone appeared a few times. Each gene name is a mouse one. Coverage ceases 4 residues before the CDR3 finishes, and the germline J gene fills in the end. The chain recombines TRBV16 with TRBJ2-2; D is possibly TRBD2 (6 bases). Trimming removed 4 bases at V and 0 bases at J, with 12 bases between. The germline gives CDR1 SGHSA, CDR2 FRNQAP. The CDR3 consists of 16 residues. The CDR3 DNA, read in part, is TGTGCAAGCAGCTCCCCCGGGACTACAAACACCGGG. This sequence encodes CASSSPGTTNTG. The full CDR3 protein reads CASSSPGTTNTGQLYF. The full variable domain, rest sourced from reference TRBV16 and TRBJ2-2, is NAGVIQTPRHKVTGKGQEATLWCEPISGHSAVFWYRQTIVQGLEFLTYFRNQAPIDDSGMPKERFSAQMPNQSHSTLKIQSTQPQDSAVYLCASSSPGTTNTGQLYFGEGSKLTVL.

This clone was seen more than once but under ten times. Gene names denote mouse genes. Read data end 4 residues before the CDR3 end; the end is taken from the germline J gene. The chain has TRBV1 and TRBJ2-4, with D uncertain. V lost 1 base, J lost 0 bases, and 5 bases lay in between. CDR3 length equals 14 residues. Germline loops: CDR1 NSQYPW, CDR2 LRSPGD (reference sequence). The CDR3 protein is CTCSAVQSQNTLYF. The sequenced part of the CDR3 DNA is TGCACCTGCAGTGCAGTTCAGAGTCAAAAC.

A few counts support this clone. Gene names are mouse gene names. The sequence runs out 4 residues before the end of the CDR3; the remainder is reconstructed from the germline J gene. The chain has TRBV17 and TRBJ2-3; possible D gene TRBD2, 5 bases. Trimming pared 6 bases from V and 1 base from J, leaving 8 bases between. Germline-derived CDR1 and CDR2 are MNHDT and YYDKIL. This CDR3 comprises 13 residues. The CDR3: CASRPWGAETLYF. Incomplete CDR3 DNA: TGTGCTAGCAGGCCCTGGGGTGCAGAA.

To note about this clone: Mouse gene names apply. The CDR3 extends 4 residues past the end of the read, so its final part is completed from the germline J gene. The chain recombines TRBV1 with TRBJ2-2; TRBD1 matches at 7 bases. Germline V gene lookup returns CDR1 NSQYPW and CDR2 LRSPGD (reference sequence). V trimming: 0 bases; J trimming: 0 bases; junction bases outside the gene matches: 4. CDR3 size: 17 residues. The CDR3 here is CTCSADSGQANTGQLYF. The CDR3 DNA, read in part, is TGCACCTGCAGTGCAGATTCTGGACAGGCAAACACCGGG.

A note on this clone: Germline and genes here are mouse. The read stops 4 residues short of the end of the CDR3; the missing end is completed from the germline J gene. This rearrangement joins TRBV31 to TRBJ2-2; 11 nucleotides align to TRBD2. CDR1 GKSSPN and CDR2 SITVG come from the germline V gene. This CDR3 comprises 17 residues. Unmatched junction bases numbered 4, after V lost 1 base and J lost 0 bases. The CDR3 sequence is CAWSRDWGSANTGQLYF. The CDR3 bases that were read are TGTGCCTGGAGTCGGGACTGGGGGTCTGCAAACACCGGG.

Note on this clone: Here the gene names and germline are mouse. The CDR3 goes on 4 residues after the read ends, and that part is filled in from the germline J gene. This rearrangement joins TRBV19 to TRBJ1-4; TRBD1 agrees at 7 bases. J lost 4 bases, V lost 5 bases, and 5 bases had no gene match. Germline CDR1 is FNHDT and CDR2 is SITEND (reference sequence). The CDR3 is 14 amino acids. CDR3 amino acids: CASRRTGLNERLFF. The sequenced CDR3 bases are TGTGCCAGCAGAAGGACAGGTCTCAACGAA.

For this clone: Mouse gene names apply. The CDR3 end is not reached by the read, which stops 4 residues before it; the germline J gene fills it in. V is TRBV1 and J is TRBJ2-2; 7 positions match TRBD1. CDR3 length: 16 amino acids. J lost 0 bases, V lost 3 bases, and 4 bases had no gene match. Germline V gene data show CDR1 as NSQYPW and CDR2 as LRSPGD (reference sequence). The CDR3 region is CTCSALGTANTGQLYF. The sequenced part of the CDR3 DNA is TGCACCTGCAGTGCCCTCGGGACAGCAAACACCGGG. Based on the CDR3 plus reference TRBV1 and TRBJ2-2, the full variable domain is VTLLEQNPRWRLVPRGQAVNLRCILKNSQYPWMSWYQQDLQKQLQWLFTLRSPGDKEVKSLPGADYLATRVTDTELRLQVANMSQGRTLYCTCSALGTANTGQLYFGEGSKLTVL.

The table lists this clone with a few counts. The protein listed by TCRdb differs at residue 12 from the translated DNA, so the DNA translation is shown. The germline and genes are mouse ones. The read terminates 3 residues ahead of where the CDR3 ends, so the germline J gene completes it. This chain links TRBV13-3 with TRBJ1-3; TRBD1 matches at 7 bases. The CDR3 has 15 residues. J was trimmed by 2 bases and V by 2 bases; bases with no gene match: 4. Germline loops: CDR1 NNHDY, CDR2 SYVADS. CDR3 sequence reads: CASSDTGTAGNTLYF. CDR3 DNA, as far as it was read: TGTGCCAGCAGTGACACCGGGACAGCTGGAAATACG.

Regarding this clone: The gene symbols are mouse symbols. The read comes to an end 4 residues before the CDR3 does, leaving the germline J gene to fill in the end. The genes are TRBV1 and TRBJ1-4; 7 bases line up with TRBD1. The CDR3 totals 17 residues. Trimming removed 0 bases from V and 0 bases from J; junction bases left unmatched: 4. The germline CDR1 and CDR2 sequences are NSQYPW and LRSPGD (reference sequence). The CDR3 bases that were read are TGCACCTGCAGTGCAGACTCCAGGGGGATTTCCAACGAA. It yields the protein CTCSADSRGISNE. The CDR3 in its entirety is CTCSADSRGISNERLFF.

Turning to this clone: Mouse gene names apply. The read stops 4 residues short of the end of the CDR3; the missing end is completed from the germline J gene. The chain is built from TRBV1 and TRBJ2-7, with TRBD1 as a possible D gene (6 bases). This CDR3 is built from 13 residues. CDR1 NSQYPW and CDR2 LRSPGD come from the germline V gene (reference sequence). The sequenced CDR3 bases are TGCACCTGCAGGTTGGGACACCCATAT. Amino acid sequence: CTCRLGHPY. The full-length CDR3 reads as CTCRLGHPYEQYF. The whole variable domain, filled in from reference TRBV1 and TRBJ2-7, reads VTLLEQNPRWRLVPRGQAVNLRCILKNSQYPWMSWYQQDLQKQLQWLFTLRSPGDKEVKSLPGADYLATRVTDTELRLQVANMSQGRTLYCTCRLGHPYEQYFGPGTRLTVL.

A note on this clone: Germline and genes: mouse. The read gets to within 4 residues of the CDR3 end, and the germline J gene fills in the rest. The chain employs TRBV19 and TRBJ2-4; TRBD1 aligns across 11 bases. The CDR3 has 16 residues. V lost 2 bases, J lost 3 bases, and 5 bases stayed unmatched. The V gene's germline CDR1 is FNHDT and CDR2 SITEND (reference sequence). CDR3 DNA, as far as it was read: TGTGCCAGCAGTATCGGACAGGGGGCGAGGCAAAAC. Translated: CASSIGQGARQN. The complete CDR3 reads CASSIGQGARQNTLYF.

This clone was counted between two and nine times. Each gene name is a mouse one. The DNA ends 4 residues before the CDR3 does, and the rest of the CDR3 is filled in from the germline J gene. The gene calls are TRBV13-3 and TRBJ1-4; TRBD1 might be the D (6 bases). The germline V gene encodes CDR1 NNHDY and CDR2 SYVADS. V lost 7 bases to trimming and J lost 1 base, with 11 bases between them. The CDR3 has 14 residues. CDR3 region: CASSGQPSNERLFF. The part of the CDR3 DNA that was read is TGTGCCAGCTCCGGACAGCCTTCCAACGAA.

This clone was recorded many times. Mouse germline and gene names are used. The CDR3 extends 4 residues past the end of the read, so its final part is completed from the germline J gene. The J gene is TRBJ2-1, the V gene TRBV1; possible D gene TRBD1, 6 bases. The CDR3 extends over 15 amino acids. The V and J ends lost 3 bases and 1 base respectively, with 10 bases between them. Germline V gives CDR1 NSQYPW, CDR2 LRSPGD (reference sequence). This CDR3 reads CTCSARTVNYAEQFF. Incomplete CDR3 DNA: TGCACCTGCAGTGCCCGGACAGTAAACTATGCT.

This clone was counted a few times. The listed genes are named as in mouse. The CDR3 end falls 4 residues outside the read, so it is completed with the germline J gene. The J gene is TRBJ2-5, the V gene TRBV3, with TRBD2 matching 10 bases. The CDR3 length is 15 residues. Germline CDR1 is SNHLY and CDR2 is FYNGKV (reference sequence). CDR3 bases read: TGTGCCAGCAGCTTACGCTGGGGGGGCGGGGAC. It yields the protein CASSLRWGGGD. The complete CDR3 protein is CASSLRWGGGDTQYF.

This clone was detected only a few times. Gene names are the mouse ones. Sequencing ends 4 residues short of the CDR3 end; the germline J gene provides the rest. The chain recombines TRBV19 with TRBJ2-3; TRBD1 agrees at 7 bases. CDR1 and CDR2 from the germline V gene are FNHDT and SITEND (reference sequence). The junction had 3 bases not matched to a gene; V was cut back by 10 bases and J by 1 base. The CDR3 extends over 12 amino acids. CDR3 sequence: CALGQGAETLYF. The part of the CDR3 DNA that was read is TGTGCCCTCGGACAGGGTGCAGAA.